The 24 T cell receptor beta chains reported below all come from one sample, sequenced in a study of graft-versus-host responses after intestinal transplantation. Clones were sequenced by immunoSEQ multiplex PCR, and TCRdb holds only the in-frame ones, with some missing. The sample lists 14,000 or so clones, over 75% occurring once. Graft material was processed, releasing intraepithelial and lamina propria lymphocytes. The sequencing used ileum tissue, collected roughly 28 days after intestinal transplant. The receptors derive from a human patient who received an intestinal transplant, so some T cells may come from the graft donor.

The gene calls are TRBV4-1 and TRBJ1-1; D perhaps matches TRBD1 (5 bases). The CDR3 is made up of 15 amino acids. Germline CDR1 is MGHRA and CDR2 is YSYEKL. Trimming removed 1 base from V and 1 base from J, with 10 bases in between. CDR3 DNA: TGCGCCAGCAGCCAAGTCGGGGGTGGGAACACTGAAGCTTTCTTT. Its protein is CASSQVGGGNTEAFF.

The chain combines TRBV7-9 with TRBJ1-5, with a tentative D call TRBD1 (6 bases). CDR1 and CDR2 (germline): SEHNR, FQNEAQ (reference sequence). The CDR3 covers 14 residues. V dropped 5 bases and J dropped 4 bases, with 12 bases sitting between them. The chain's CDR3 is CASSKGGGNQPQHF. DNA for the CDR3: TGTGCCAGCAGCAAAGGGGGGGGGAATCAGCCCCAGCATTTT.

The CDR3 is CASSIKGQRFF. For the CDR3, the DNA is TGTGCCAGCAGTATTAAGGGACAGAGGTTCTTC. This sequence joins TRBV28 and TRBJ2-1; TRBD1 aligns across 7 bases. Germline CDR1 is MDHEN and CDR2 is SYDVKM. The J segment lost 15 bases and the V segment lost 5 bases, leaving 7 bases of the junction unmatched. The CDR3 totals 11 residues.

V is TRBV7-8 and J is TRBJ2-7, with unresolved D. Trimming stripped 1 base from V and 0 bases from J, with 7 bases between. The CDR3 covers 14 residues. Germline V gene data show CDR1 as SGHVS and CDR2 as FQNEAQ. In DNA, the CDR3 is TGTGCCAGCAGCTTAGAAAGGAGCTCCTACGAGCAGTACGTC. The encoded protein is CASSLERSSYEQYV.

V usage is TRBV30 and J usage is TRBJ1-6; weak D call: TRBD1 (6 bases). This CDR3 is 15 amino acids long. V lost 5 bases and J lost 9, with 20 bases in between. Germline assignment: CDR1 GTSNPN and CDR2 SVGIG (reference sequence). The CDR3 protein is CAWEPRSGGSSPLHF. DNA for the CDR3: TGTGCCTGGGAACCGCGATCGGGGGGCTCTTCACCCCTCCACTTT.

The rearrangement links TRBV9 to TRBJ2-5, with a weak D call TRBD2 (7 bases). Germline V CDR1 and CDR2: SGDLS, YYNGEE. The CDR3 runs 12 residues. Between the trimmed V and J ends, which lost 7 bases and 5 bases, there was a span of 12 bases. The CDR3 DNA is TGTGCCAGCGGGGGGGCTGGCGAGACCCAGTACTTC. It codes for CASGGAGETQYF.

The rearrangement uses TRBV5-6 and TRBJ2-5; TRBD1 matches at 8 bases. The CDR3 runs 14 residues. Germline loops: CDR1 SGHDT, CDR2 YYEEEE. With V trimmed by 4 bases and J by 3 bases, 5 bases remained unmatched. CDR3 nucleotides: TGTGCCAGCAGCACTGCAGGGGGCGAAGAGACCCAGTACTTC. Protein product: CASSTAGGEETQYF.

This rearrangement joins TRBV7-9 to TRBJ1-2; D gene unclear. The germline gives CDR1 SEHNR, CDR2 FQNEAQ (reference sequence). Deletions cut 4 bases from V and 6 bases from J, with 18 bases between. The CDR3 length is 15 residues. Here the CDR3 reads CASSSPPSRTDGYTF. DNA for the CDR3: TGTGCCAGCAGCTCGCCTCCCAGCAGGACTGATGGCTACACCTTC. The whole variable domain, filled in from reference TRBV7-9 and TRBJ1-2, reads DTGVSQNPRHKITKRGQNVTFRCDPISEHNRLYWYRQTLGQGPEFLTYFQNEAQLEKSRLLSDRFSAERPKGSFSTLEIQRTEQGDSAMYLCASSSPPSRTDGYTFGSGTRLTVV.

V and J are TRBV11-2 and TRBJ1-6; D gene unclear. CDR1 and CDR2 (germline): SGHAT, FQNNGV. The CDR3 consists of 16 residues. V was shortened by 5 bases and J by 8 bases, with 19 bases between the two germline ends. The CDR3 sequence: CASSLPGWRSDSPLHF. In nucleotides, the CDR3 is TGTGCCAGCAGCCTCCCCGGGTGGCGGTCGGATTCACCCCTCCACTTT. The variable domain in full, completed from reference TRBV11-2 and TRBJ1-6, reads EAGVAQSPRYKIIEKRQSVAFWCNPISGHATLYWYQQILGQGPKLLIQFQNNGVVDDSQLPKDRFSAERLKGVDSTLKIQPAKLEDSAVYLCASSLPGWRSDSPLHFGNGTRLTVT.

The J gene is TRBJ1-2, the V gene TRBV30; TRBD1 agrees at 11 bases. Germline V CDR1 and CDR2: GTSNPN, SVGIG (reference sequence). With V trimmed by 2 bases and J by 8 bases, 7 bases remained unmatched. This CDR3 is built from 14 residues. The CDR3 here is CAWSIGQGAQGYTF. CDR3 nucleotide sequence: TGTGCCTGGAGTATAGGACAGGGGGCGCAGGGCTACACCTTC.

The chain couples TRBV7-2 to TRBJ1-5, with D possibly TRBD1 on 6 matching bases. Germline values: CDR1 SGHTA, CDR2 FQGNSA. V was cut by 5 bases and J by 2 bases, with 10 bases left in between. The CDR3 spans 14 residues. The CDR3 bases are TGTGCCAGCAGCCCCCGGACAGGCAATCAGCCCCAGCATTTT. It yields the protein CASSPRTGNQPQHF.

The rearrangement links TRBV28 to TRBJ1-6; no definite D call. Between the trimmed V and J ends, which lost 4 bases and 6 bases, there was a span of 7 bases. The CDR3 consists of 13 residues. Germline V gene lookup returns CDR1 MDHEN and CDR2 SYDVKM. The CDR3 DNA reads as TGTGCCAGCAGTTCAGTGATTAATTCACCCCTCCACTTT. The encoded protein is CASSSVINSPLHF.

The genes are TRBV7-8 and TRBJ2-7; tentatively, D is TRBD2 (5 bases). The CDR3 totals 14 residues. The germline V gene encodes CDR1 SGHVS and CDR2 FQNEAQ. V was cut by 5 bases and J by 0 bases, with 11 bases left in between. The CDR3 protein is CASSPPGSSYEQYF. The CDR3 region has the DNA TGTGCCAGCAGCCCCCCTGGGAGCTCCTACGAGCAGTACTTC. The full variable domain, completed using reference TRBV7-8 and TRBJ2-7, is GAGVSQSPRYKVAKRGQDVALRCDPISGHVSLFWYQQALGQGPEFLTYFQNEAQLDKSGLPSDRFFAERPEGSVSTLKIQRTQQEDSAVYLCASSPPGSSYEQYFGPGTRLTVT.

The chain employs TRBV7-2 and TRBJ2-4, with TRBD2 matching over 7 bases. The CDR3 is made up of 15 amino acids. Germline CDR1 reads SGHTA; CDR2 reads FQGNSA. V gave up 5 bases and J gave up 1 base; unmatched junction bases: 5. Written as DNA, the CDR3 is TGTGCCAGCAGCCGAGGGGAGGGGGCCAAAAACATTCAGTACTTC. This codes for CASSRGEGAKNIQYF.

The V and J genes are TRBV2 and TRBJ2-1, with 10 bases that match TRBD2. The germline V gene has CDR1 SNHLY and CDR2 FYNNEI. The CDR3 extends over 15 amino acids. Trimming took 6 bases from V and 4 from J; bases not matched to a gene: 6. The CDR3: CASRPTSGAYNEQFF. The DNA for the CDR3 is TGTGCCAGCAGGCCCACTAGCGGGGCGTACAATGAGCAGTTCTTC.

For the CDR3, the DNA is TGTGCCAGCAGCTCAGAACAGGGGGCAGGGAACTATGGCTACACCTTC. Translated: CASSSEQGAGNYGYTF. This chain joins TRBV5-4 and TRBJ1-2; 9 positions match TRBD1. The CDR3 has 16 residues. The germline V gene has CDR1 SGHNT and CDR2 YYREEE (reference sequence). The junction had 8 bases not matched to a gene; V was cut back by 3 bases and J by 2 bases.

This chain uses TRBV11-2 with TRBJ1-5; D is unresolved. Germline V CDR1 and CDR2: SGHAT, FQNNGV. Trimming pared 5 bases from V and 6 bases from J, leaving 11 bases between. The CDR3 has 13 amino acids. As DNA, the CDR3 is TGTGCCAGCAGCCCCGACGGGATTCAGCCCCAGCATTTT. It translates to CASSPDGIQPQHF.

This clone showed up just a few times. The chain employs TRBV7-9 and TRBJ1-1; no clear D. Germline V gene data show CDR1 as SEHNR and CDR2 as FQNEAQ (reference sequence). The length of the CDR3 is 14 residues. With 7 bases removed from V and 5 bases from J, the gap between germline ends came to 17 bases. CDR3 bases: TGTGCCAGCACCGTGGAGGTCGCGCGGACTGAAGCTTTCTTT. It yields the protein CASTVEVARTEAFF.

V usage is TRBV19 and J usage is TRBJ1-5; a possible D gene is TRBD1 (5 bases). This CDR3 is 15 amino acids long. CDR1 and CDR2 from the germline V gene are LNHDA and SQIVND (reference sequence). Between the trimmed V and J ends, which lost 3 bases and 7 bases, there was a span of 16 bases. This chain's CDR3 is CASSIQQVSIQPQHF. CDR3 coding DNA: TGTGCCAGTAGTATCCAACAGGTCTCGATACAGCCCCAGCATTTT.

The sample holds a few counts of this clone. This sequence joins TRBV19 and TRBJ2-1, with TRBD2 identical over 7 bases. The V segment lost 10 bases and the J segment 4 bases; nucleotides outside the gene matches: 10. Germline-derived CDR1 and CDR2 are LNHDA and SQIVND (reference sequence). This CDR3 comprises 14 residues. This CDR3 is CATSMMGGYNEQFF. Written as DNA, the CDR3 is TGTGCCACCTCAATGATGGGAGGGTACAATGAGCAGTTCTTC.

DNA for the CDR3: TGTGCCAGCAGCTTAGGGACAGGGGATAACAATGAGCAGTTCTTC. As protein: CASSLGTGDNNEQFF. The V call is TRBV7-9, the J call TRBJ2-1; TRBD1 matches at 9 bases. This CDR3 is built from 15 residues. Germline trimming cut 1 base from V and 5 bases from J; bases unmatched to any gene: 3. Germline V gives CDR1 SEHNR, CDR2 FQNEAQ (reference sequence).

The V gene is TRBV5-6, the J gene TRBJ1-1, with D hard to call. The CDR3 has 14 amino acids. Germline CDR1 is SGHDT and CDR2 is YYEEEE. The germline V and J ends were trimmed by 0 bases and 6 bases, with 12 bases remaining between them. CDR3 DNA sequence: TGTGCCAGCAGCTTGGAGCAATCTTTCGCTGAAGCTTTCTTT. The encoded protein is CASSLEQSFAEAFF. The whole variable domain, remainder taken from reference TRBV5-6 and TRBJ1-1, is DAGVTQSPTHLIKTRGQQVTLRCSPKSGHDTVSWYQQALGQGPQFIFQYYEEEERQRGNFPDRFSGHQFPNYSSELNVNALLLGDSALYLCASSLEQSFAEAFFGQGTRLTVV.

The chain recombines TRBV18 with TRBJ2-1; 10 nucleotides align to TRBD1. Germline V lookup: CDR1 KGHSH, CDR2 LQKENI. This CDR3 contains 12 residues. V gave up 5 bases and J gave up 9 bases; unmatched junction bases: 1. Here the CDR3 reads CASSDRGLEQFF. CDR3 nucleotide sequence: TGTGCCAGCTCAGACAGGGGGCTTGAGCAGTTCTTC.

The V gene is TRBV27, the J gene TRBJ1-5; TRBD1 agrees at 8 bases. V was pared by 5 bases and J by 5 bases, with 8 bases of the junction left unmatched. The CDR3 has 15 residues. Germline CDR1 is MNHEY and CDR2 is SMNVEV (reference sequence). CDR3 sequence (DNA): TGTGCCAGCAGTGGCGGACAGGGCTTTCATCAGCCCCAGCATTTT. Amino acids: CASSGGQGFHQPQHF.